This TCR beta chain was sequenced in a study of blood T cells in healthy people across ages (dated by TCRdb to 2015 to 2017). Regarding the complete study: In model experiments, roughly one uniquely barcoded TCR beta cDNA molecule per two T cells was captured by template switching. Using deep sequencing normalized with unique cDNA molecular identifiers, the study measured how TCR beta repertoire diversity changes with age. For two donors (one aged 18 to 29 and one aged 80 or older), the study analyzed two additional independent replicas of 1 million unique cDNA reads from the same blood draw. The donors were divided into four age groups: young (average approximately 17 years), middle-aged (approximately 42), aged (about 61) and long-lived (roughly 86). To avoid experimental bias, donors of different ages were spread randomly across the sequencing lanes.

The study at large found these results: Estimates of total diversity from one million sequenced T cells were regarded as lower bounds and underestimates. There was a strong correlation between observed TCR beta diversity and the percentage of naive T cells measured by flow cytometry. Observed TCR beta diversity per million T cells fell roughly linearly with age, and a significant reduction was already apparent by age around 36. The CMV infection status of donors was not known, potentially confounding age-related changes in expanded clonotypes. Bulk unsorted PBMC profiling prevented conclusive comparison of naive and antigen-experienced compartments. Compared with the aged group, the long-lived group had more naive CD4+ T cells, fewer expanded clones and increased TCR diversity, suggesting age selection.

The library came from 5' RACE. Sequencing relied on an Illumina HiSeq 2500. A second PCR of about 6 to 11 cycles was performed with a sample-barcoded 5' primer and a J-beta primer mix. Each TCR beta cDNA molecule received a unique molecular identifier from a template-switch 5' adaptor carrying 12 random nucleotides. Each sample yielded at least 3 million CDR3-containing paired-end reads. First-strand cDNA was synthesized from all RNA with the Mint cDNA synthesis kit, primed by a TRBC-specific oligonucleotide. After uracil-DNA glycosylase treatment, a first 18-cycle PCR used universal primers M1SS and BC2_uni_R on all cDNA. The authors' analysis ran thus. Normalization of each sample was performed by random selection of 1 million high-quality reads, each carrying a distinct molecular identifier. Instead of being binned into consensus sequences, reads with shared molecular identifiers were discarded. MiTCR, set to a Q25 quality threshold and the strictest error-elimination algorithm, was used for CDR3 identification, clonotype clustering and error correction. A nonparametric unseen species model using Euler transformation provided a lower-bound estimate of total TCR beta diversity. TCRdb passed the public sequencing reads through fastp at Q25 and MiXCR, retaining productive beta sequences. Each record represents a unique CDR3 protein, reported with the most common genes and DNA among its rows. The V and J calls follow TCRdb's processing rather than the paper's. A total of around 1,000,000 distinct CDR3 sequences appear in this sample, less than 45% of them only once. In total, the top ten clones hold around 14% of the sample.

As to this clonotype: There is no known antigen for this receptor. No base quality information exists; no much larger clone differs at one position.

The roughly 42 donors, aged about 6 to 100 years, were systemically healthy Caucasian individuals from Russia. About 9.6 milliliters of peripheral blood were collected from each donor into EDTA-treated Vacutainer tubes. Ficoll-Paque density-gradient centrifugation was used to isolate PBMCs, with at least 6 million obtained per sample. Trizol reagent was used to extract total RNA from PBMCs, with at least 6 micrograms per sample. For every donor, flow cytometry on a PBMC aliquot measured the percentage of naive CD45RAhigh/CD27high T cells. The sequence derives from a man aged 18 to 30 in good health. What was sequenced was blood.

The nucleotide sequence reads TGTGCCATCAGTGAGTCGAGACAGGGGAATGAGCAGTACTTC. Translated, it reads CAISESRQGNEQYF. The chain is encoded by TRBV10-3 joined to TRBJ2-7; a stretch of 8 junction bases matches TRBD1. Measured from the cysteine to the phenylalanine, the CDR3 is 14 residues long. Only the CDR3 DNA is retained, 42 bases long and in frame from the first base. CDR1 is given as ENHRY and CDR2 as SYGVKD, both from the germline V gene. Trimmed from V: 0 bases; trimmed from J: 7 bases; junction bases lacking a gene match: 5.